Listed here are 2 T cell receptor beta chains from one sample, sequenced in a study of OX40 agonist ivuxolimab in advanced cancers. Here immunoSEQ multiplex PCR was the method, and the copy in TCRdb shows in-frame clones only, minus some. The repertoire holds under 20,000 clones, approximately 84% seen once, with roughly 30% in the top ten. The specimen comprised CD4+ or CD8+ T cells sorted from blood, sampled in a trial of the OX40 agonist ivuxolimab. The receptors originated from an adult with an advanced solid tumor such as melanoma, head and neck, liver or kidney cancer.

This rearrangement joins TRBV5-1 to TRBJ2-1; D might be TRBD2 (6 bases). V dropped 0 bases and J dropped 1 base, with 8 bases sitting between them. The CDR3 consists of 15 residues. Germline assignment: CDR1 SGHRS and CDR2 YFSETQ. CDR3 amino acids: CASSLALASYNEQFF. CDR3 nucleotide sequence: TGCGCCAGCAGCTTGGCCCTAGCGTCCTACAATGAGCAGTTCTTC.

This chain joins TRBV7-8 and TRBJ2-7; D gene unclear. Trimming took off 5 bases at V and 5 bases at J, with 16 bases between the two ends. CDR1 is SGHVS, CDR2 FQNEAQ, per germline. This CDR3 is built from 14 residues. The CDR3 nucleotides read TGTGCCAGCAGCCCGTTGGCAGGAAAGGACGAGCAGTACTTC. Its protein is CASSPLAGKDEQYF.